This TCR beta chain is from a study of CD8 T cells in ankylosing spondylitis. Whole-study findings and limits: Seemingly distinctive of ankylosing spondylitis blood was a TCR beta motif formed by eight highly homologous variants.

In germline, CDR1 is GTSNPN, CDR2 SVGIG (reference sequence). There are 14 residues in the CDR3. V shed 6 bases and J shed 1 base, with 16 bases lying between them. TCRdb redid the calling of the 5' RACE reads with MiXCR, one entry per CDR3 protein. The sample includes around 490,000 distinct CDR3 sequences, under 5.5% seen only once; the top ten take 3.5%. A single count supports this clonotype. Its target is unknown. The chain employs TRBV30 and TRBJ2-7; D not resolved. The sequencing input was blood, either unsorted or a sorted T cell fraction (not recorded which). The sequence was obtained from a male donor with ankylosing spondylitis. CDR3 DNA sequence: TGTGCCTGCCCGCGTGACGGAGTATCCTACGAGCAGTACTTC. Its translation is CACPRDGVSYEQYF. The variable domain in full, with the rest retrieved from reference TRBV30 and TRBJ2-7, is SQTIHQWPATLVQPVGSPLSLECTVEGTSNPNLYWYRQAAGRGLQLLFYSVGIGQISSEVPQNLSASRPQDRQFILSSKKLLLSDSGFYLCACPRDGVSYEQYFGPGTRLTVT.